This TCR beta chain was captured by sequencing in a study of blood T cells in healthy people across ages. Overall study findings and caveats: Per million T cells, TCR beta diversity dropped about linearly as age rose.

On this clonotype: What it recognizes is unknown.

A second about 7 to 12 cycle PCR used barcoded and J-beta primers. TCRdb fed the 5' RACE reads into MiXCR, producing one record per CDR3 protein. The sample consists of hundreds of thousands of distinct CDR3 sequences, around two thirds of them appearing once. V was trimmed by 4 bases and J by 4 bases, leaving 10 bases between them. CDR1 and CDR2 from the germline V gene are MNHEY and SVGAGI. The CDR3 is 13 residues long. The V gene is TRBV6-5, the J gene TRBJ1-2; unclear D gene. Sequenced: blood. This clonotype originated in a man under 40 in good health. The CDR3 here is CASSFALGYGYTF. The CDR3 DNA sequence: TGTGCCAGCAGTTTCGCGCTTGGCTATGGCTACACCTTC.